These 18 T cell receptor beta chains share one sample of origin, sequenced in a study of blood T cell repertoires in COVID-19 (dated by TCRdb to 2019 to 2021). The method behind the library was the immunoSEQ multiplex PCR assay. TCRdb retrieved this table from immuneACCESS and kept in-frame rearrangements only. Not all clones are present; in checked studies, unresolved V genes account for under half, and no reason is known for the remainder. The sample contains 80,000 to 90,000 clones, approximately 86% of them found a single time. The ten largest clonotypes hold 1.2% of the sample. The specimen sequenced was peripheral blood. The receptors were sampled from a man aged 80 or over with active or convalescent COVID-19.

The rearrangement links TRBV7-8 to TRBJ2-4, with a tentative D call TRBD2 (7 bases). The CDR3 loop spans 16 amino acids. V gave up 0 bases and J gave up 9 bases, with 18 bases separating them. Germline CDR1 reads SGHVS; CDR2 reads FQNEAQ. DNA of the CDR3: TGTGCCAGCAGCTTAGCTTGGCGGGGGCGTGGTGGCATTCAGTACTTC. This gives the protein CASSLAWRGRGGIQYF.

The rearrangement joins TRBV28 to TRBJ1-2, with 7 bases fitting TRBD1. Unmatched junction bases numbered 7, after V lost 6 bases and J lost 3 bases. Germline V gives CDR1 MDHEN, CDR2 SYDVKM. The CDR3 runs to 14 residues. The CDR3 reads CASSPTGIDYGYTF. The CDR3 region has the DNA TGTGCCAGCAGCCCGACAGGGATAGACTATGGCTACACCTTC.

The chain employs TRBV7-6 and TRBJ1-5; D might be TRBD1 (5 bases). The CDR3 sequence is 15 residues long. Germline V gene lookup returns CDR1 SGHVS and CDR2 FNYEAQ. The V end was cut by 1 base, the J end by 2 bases, with 9 bases between. CDR3: CASSLGGLGNQPQHF. In nucleotides, the CDR3 is TGTGCCAGCAGCTTAGGGGGCCTGGGCAATCAGCCCCAGCATTTT.

This chain links TRBV6-2 or TRBV6-3 with TRBJ1-1; 11 bases are a match to TRBD1. The CDR3 extends over 16 amino acids. Germline-derived CDR1 and CDR2 are MNHEY and SVGEGT. V lost 2 bases and J lost 10; bases outside the gene matches: 12. The DNA for the CDR3 is TGTGCCAGCAGTTACGAACCAGGACAGGGGGCCAATCGAGCTTTCTTT. As protein: CASSYEPGQGANRAFF.

This clone has only one observation. The V gene is TRBV30, the J gene TRBJ2-7; 8 positions match TRBD2. With 4 bases clipped from V and 0 bases from J, the junction kept 5 bases outside the gene matches. CDR1 and CDR2 (germline): GTSNPN, SVGIG (reference sequence). CDR3 length equals 14 residues. The CDR3 reads CAWTRGGSSYEQYF. The DNA of the CDR3 is TGTGCCTGGACTCGCGGGGGGAGCTCCTACGAGCAGTACTTC. Drawing the rest from reference TRBV30 and TRBJ2-7, the complete variable domain is SQTIHQWPATLVQPVGSPLSLECTVEGTSNPNLYWYRQAAGRGLQLLFYSVGIGQISSEVPQNLSASRPQDRQFILSSKKLLLSDSGFYLCAWTRGGSSYEQYFGPGTRLTVT.

This chain uses TRBV5-6 with TRBJ2-5; D not certain. V was cut by 0 bases and J by 4 bases, with 10 bases left in between. The CDR3 loop spans 14 amino acids. Germline V gives CDR1 SGHDT, CDR2 YYEEEE. The CDR3 spells CASSLAIALETQYF. The CDR3 DNA follows: TGTGCCAGCAGCTTGGCTATAGCCCTAGAGACCCAGTACTTC.

The chain couples TRBV6-2 or TRBV6-3 to TRBJ2-2; 8 nucleotides match TRBD1. The CDR3 is made up of 15 amino acids. The germline gives CDR1 MNHEY, CDR2 SVGEGT. V was pared by 5 bases and J by 1 base, with 3 bases of the junction left unmatched. The CDR3 sequence is CASSPGQVNTGELFF. The CDR3, as DNA: TGTGCCAGCAGTCCGGGACAGGTGAACACCGGGGAGCTGTTTTTT.

The chain combines TRBV4-2 with TRBJ2-1, with TRBD2 identical over 9 bases. CDR1 and CDR2 from the germline V gene are LGHNA and YNFKEQ. CDR3 length: 17 amino acids. V trimming: 3 bases; J trimming: 5 bases; junction bases outside the gene matches: 11. As DNA, the CDR3 is TGTGCCAGCAGCCAGAGCTCCCGGGGACTAGCCCACAATGAGCAGTTCTTC. This sequence encodes CASSQSSRGLAHNEQFF.

This chain connects TRBV15 to TRBJ2-2, with a weak D call TRBD2 (7 bases). V gave up 7 bases and J gave up 7 bases, with 31 bases separating them. In germline, CDR1 is LNHNV, CDR2 YYDKDF (reference sequence). CDR3 length: 19 residues. The CDR3: CATNQGWGRDNQHGGELFF. DNA of the CDR3: TGTGCCACCAACCAGGGCTGGGGGAGGGACAACCAACACGGCGGGGAGCTGTTTTTT.

The chain employs TRBV4-3 and TRBJ2-2; TRBD2 matches at 7 bases. Germline CDR1 and CDR2: LGHNA and YSLEER. The CDR3 consists of 14 residues. Unmatched junction bases numbered 1, after V lost 4 bases and J lost 2 bases. This CDR3 reads CASSPSGNTGELFF. CDR3 nucleotides: TGCGCCAGCAGCCCTAGCGGCAACACCGGGGAGCTGTTTTTT.

The chain couples TRBV24-1 to TRBJ2-3, with D hard to call. CDR1 is KGHDR and CDR2 is SFDVKD in the germline V gene. The CDR3 runs 12 residues. With 5 bases removed from V and 2 bases from J, the gap between germline ends came to 4 bases. The CDR3 spells CATSVNTDTQYF. The DNA of the CDR3 is TGTGCCACCAGTGTCAACACAGATACGCAGTATTTT.

This clone was counted many times. The chain links TRBV27 to TRBJ2-1; 8 positions agree with TRBD2. Germline V gene data show CDR1 as MNHEY and CDR2 as SMNVEV (reference sequence). The CDR3 runs 15 residues. Losses at the gene ends were 2 bases for V and 4 bases for J; bases not matched to a gene: 4. Here the CDR3 reads CASSLVLADYNEQFF. The CDR3 DNA is TGTGCCAGCAGTTTAGTACTAGCGGATTACAATGAGCAGTTCTTC.

This chain's CDR3 is CASSLFSTLNTEAFF. The CDR3 nucleotides are TGTGCCAGCAGCTTGTTTTCGACATTGAACACTGAAGCTTTCTTT. The J gene is TRBJ1-1, the V gene TRBV5-5; D is unresolved. In germline, CDR1 is SGHKS, CDR2 YYEKEE (reference sequence). V was cut by 1 base and J by 0 bases, with 10 bases left in between. This CDR3 comprises 15 residues.

The chain couples TRBV2 to TRBJ2-2, with 8 positions matching TRBD1. Germline CDR1 and CDR2: SNHLY and FYNNEI. The junction had 3 bases not matched to a gene; V was cut back by 4 bases and J by 2 bases. The CDR3 is 15 residues long. The CDR3 region has the DNA TGTGCCAGCAGTGCTGGACAGGGTAACACCGGGGAGCTGTTTTTT. It specifies CASSAGQGNTGELFF.

This chain joins TRBV13 and TRBJ2-2, with TRBD2 matching 7 bases. The CDR3 has 15 residues. Germline values: CDR1 PRHDT, CDR2 FYEKMQ (reference sequence). The ends lost 4 bases at V and 1 base at J; junction bases unmatched: 3. DNA for the CDR3: TGTGCCAGCAGCTGGGGGGGTATGAACACCGGGGAGCTGTTTTTT. Its protein is CASSWGGMNTGELFF.

The chain combines TRBV30 with TRBJ2-2, with 8 positions matching TRBD2. The CDR3 extends over 18 amino acids. Germline values: CDR1 GTSNPN, CDR2 SVGIG (reference sequence). Trimming took 1 base from V and 5 from J; bases not matched to a gene: 15. CDR3 protein: CAWSEPPPQGLDTGELFF. The CDR3 coding sequence is TGTGCCTGGAGTGAGCCCCCCCCGCAGGGACTAGATACCGGGGAGCTGTTTTTT.

The rearrangement uses TRBV5-6 and TRBJ2-2, with D tentatively TRBD2 (6 bases). Trimming took 1 base from V and 6 from J, leaving 13 bases between them. The CDR3 is made up of 15 amino acids. Germline loops: CDR1 SGHDT, CDR2 YYEEEE. This CDR3 is CASSLKGAGSGELFF. The CDR3 DNA follows: TGTGCCAGCAGCTTGAAGGGTGCGGGATCCGGGGAGCTGTTTTTT.

Only a few counts were recorded for this clone. The chain combines TRBV10-3 with TRBJ2-1; 16 nucleotides match TRBD2. Looked up from germline, CDR1 is ENHRY and CDR2 is SYGVKD. J was trimmed by 5 bases and V by 4 bases; bases with no gene match: 2. The CDR3 is made up of 16 amino acids. CDR3 loop: CAISVGTSGRDNEQFF. CDR3 nucleotide sequence: TGTGCCATCAGTGTTGGGACTAGCGGGAGGGACAATGAGCAGTTCTTC.